This T cell receptor beta chain was profiled in a study of cytomegalovirus exposure and HLA in healthy donors. Study-wide background: Unique TCRs from HLA-typed donors, 65 million to 85 million of them, were held in an early data release.

On this clone: Its matching antigen is unknown.

The V end was cut by 0 bases, the J end by 5 bases, with 7 bases between. This CDR3 spans 14 amino acids. Germline values: CDR1 LGHNA, CDR2 YSLEER. Overall study results and limits: Roughly even sequencing depth across donors was the assumption behind the presence/absence analyses.

With 60 Vbeta and 13 Jbeta primers, the PCR was carried out. TCRdb's copy holds only in-frame clones and misses some; the assay was immunoSEQ multiplex PCR. The profile covers around 190,000 clones, with about 80% appearing a single time and around an eighth taken by the ten largest. The clonotype was recovered from a woman aged 30 to 39 in good health and CMV-seropositive. The chain has TRBV4-3 and TRBJ2-2; D uncertain. Material: PBMCs. CDR3 protein: CASSQDKATGELFF. The CDR3 nucleotides read TGCGCCAGCAGCCAAGATAAAGCGACCGGGGAGCTGTTTTTT.